The 18 T cell receptor beta chains reported below all come from one sample, sequenced in a study of T cells expressing NK-cell markers. Following a re-call of the 5' RACE reads, TCRdb has one entry per CDR3 protein and lacks DNA. The sample totals under 200,000 distinct CDR3 sequences. The sequencing input was blood T cells: a sorted CD56 or NKG2C T cell subset, CD4+ or CD8+ T cells, or bulk PBMC T cells (not recorded which). Every receptor here comes from a woman between 18 and 70 years old in good health.

The chain joins TRBV7-9 to TRBJ1-2; checking the TCRdb D call of TRBD1 is not possible without DNA. From germline, CDR1 is SEHNR and CDR2 FQNEAQ (reference sequence). The CDR3 covers 15 residues. The CDR3 reads CASSSPDSPNYGYTF.

The rearrangement links TRBV5-1 to TRBJ2-2; the TCRdb D gene call, TRBD1, has no DNA to confirm it. There are 14 residues in the CDR3. The germline gives CDR1 SGHRS, CDR2 YFSETQ. CDR3: CASGGQGFSGELFF.

CDR3 amino acids: CASSQDVPGLTNEQFF. This chain links TRBV3-1 with TRBJ2-1; TCRdb gives TRBD2 as the D gene, but with no DNA this cannot be confirmed. Germline lookup yields CDR1 LGHDT and CDR2 YNNKEL (reference sequence). The CDR3 loop spans 16 amino acids.

V and J are TRBV7-3 and TRBJ2-7; as DNA is missing, the TRBD2 call by TCRdb cannot be tested. Germline CDR1 reads SGHTA; CDR2 reads FQGTGA. The CDR3 is 15 amino acids. This chain's CDR3 is CASSLVSSGKEEQYF.

This chain connects TRBV2 to TRBJ2-5; the D call from TCRdb, TRBD2, cannot be confirmed without DNA. CDR1 SNHLY and CDR2 FYNNEI come from the germline V gene. This CDR3 is built from 16 residues. The CDR3 here is CASSASGGAGKETQYF.

The gene calls are TRBV3-1 and TRBJ1-1. This CDR3 is built from 15 residues. Germline CDR1 is LGHDT and CDR2 is YNNKEL (reference sequence). This CDR3 reads CASSPSGAASTEAFF.

V is TRBV2 and J is TRBJ2-5; TCRdb's D call of TRBD2 is untestable without DNA. This CDR3 spans 15 amino acids. Germline V gene data show CDR1 as SNHLY and CDR2 as FYNNEI. The CDR3 sequence is CASYHRGGSVETQYF.

The chain has TRBV12-3 or TRBV12-4 and TRBJ1-2; TCRdb calls TRBD1, which cannot be checked without DNA. The CDR3 totals 14 residues. This chain's CDR3 is CASSLRDFGYGYTF.

The chain carries TRBV7-9 and TRBJ2-3; TCRdb lists TRBD2, though no DNA is available to test this call. The CDR3 is 17 amino acids. Germline V CDR1 and CDR2: SEHNR, FQNEAQ (reference sequence). Here the CDR3 reads CASSLDGAGGPTDTQYF.

The chain is built from TRBV12-3 or TRBV12-4 and TRBJ1-6. The CDR3 length is 12 residues. The CDR3 sequence is CASRFEDSALHF.

The chain has TRBV5-1 and TRBJ2-1. CDR1 SGHRS and CDR2 YFSETQ come from the germline V gene. The CDR3 length is 15 residues. The CDR3: CASSTALSSYNEQFF.

The chain couples TRBV6-4 to TRBJ2-2. The CDR3 runs to 15 residues. Germline lookup yields CDR1 MRHNA and CDR2 SNTAGT. CDR3 sequence: CATLGRGVGTGELFF.

V and J are TRBV12-3 or TRBV12-4 and TRBJ1-4. The CDR3 totals 15 residues. The CDR3 region is CASSLAPGYGEKLFF.

The chain combines TRBV14 with TRBJ2-7; TCRdb's assignment of TRBD1 cannot be checked, as there is no DNA. Germline loops: CDR1 SGHDN, CDR2 FVKESK. The CDR3 sequence is 14 residues long. The CDR3 reads CASSQVGRTGRQYF.

The chain has TRBV10-3 and TRBJ1-2; TCRdb's D gene call, TRBD1, goes unchecked for lack of DNA. The CDR3 length is 14 residues. Germline CDR1 ENHRY, CDR2 SYGVKD. The CDR3 here is CAISESRTVRGYTF.

The chain recombines TRBV5-1 with TRBJ2-5; TCRdb indicates TRBD1, and absent DNA this call remains unverified. The CDR3 loop spans 15 amino acids. The germline V gene has CDR1 SGHRS and CDR2 YFSETQ. The CDR3 region is CASSWRGGGAETQYF.

The V call is TRBV5-8, the J call TRBJ1-6. The CDR3 spans 15 residues. Germline V gene lookup returns CDR1 SGHTS and CDR2 YDEGEE. The CDR3 protein is CASSLAGVGDSPLHF. The full variable domain, with the rest looked up from reference TRBV5-8 and TRBJ1-6, is EAGVTQSPTHLIKTRGQQATLRCSPISGHTSVYWYQQALGLGLQFLLWYDEGEERNRGNFPPRFSGRQFPNYSSELNVNALELEDSALYLCASSLAGVGDSPLHFGNGTRLTVT.

The rearrangement links TRBV7-3 to TRBJ1-3; the D gene TCRdb calls, TRBD1, cannot be checked with no DNA. This CDR3 is built from 17 residues. Germline-derived CDR1 and CDR2 are SGHTA and FQGTGA. CDR3: CASSSRGTPASGNTIYF.